Below are 8 T cell receptor beta chains sequenced from a single sample in a study of T cell changes during pregnancy in multiple sclerosis. This table comes from immunoSEQ multiplex PCR, and its TCRdb copy is limited to in-frame clones, with some not included. This table holds 79,000 or so clones, approximately 90% found once. The material sequenced was CD4+ T cells from peripheral blood mononuclear cells, taken before pregnancy. The receptors were sampled from a female donor with multiple sclerosis, enrolled in a pregnancy study.

The chain is built from TRBV7-3 and TRBJ1-1; 7 nucleotides agree with TRBD1. This CDR3 has 15 amino acids. Losses at the gene ends were 5 bases for V and 0 bases for J; bases not matched to a gene: 6. CDR1 is SGHTA and CDR2 is FQGTGA in the germline V gene. The CDR3 sequence is CASSRLDRLNTEAFF. CDR3 nucleotide sequence: TGTGCCAGCAGCCGCCTGGACAGGCTGAACACTGAAGCTTTCTTT.

The count of this clone is one. The chain couples TRBV5-1 to TRBJ2-6; no definite D call. V lost 7 bases to trimming and J lost 2 bases, with 7 bases between them. This CDR3 contains 13 residues. Germline CDR1 SGHRS, CDR2 YFSETQ. The CDR3 DNA follows: TGCGCCAGCGACACAACTGGGGCCAACGTCCTGACTTTC. Protein sequence: CASDTTGANVLTF. Full variable domain (rest looked up from reference TRBV5-1 and TRBJ2-6): KAGVTQTPRYLIKTRGQQVTLSCSPISGHRSVSWYQQTPGQGLQFLFEYFSETQRNKGNFPGRFSGRQFSNSRSEMNVSTLELGDSALYLCASDTTGANVLTFGAGSRLTVL.

The chain couples TRBV4-2 to TRBJ1-3, with D uncertain. The CDR3 length is 16 residues. CDR1 is LGHNA and CDR2 is YNFKEQ in the germline V gene. Trimming left V 0 bases short and J 3 bases short, with 12 bases between. CDR3 loop: CASSQDQLGYGNTIYF. The CDR3 DNA reads TGTGCCAGCAGCCAAGATCAGCTGGGCTATGGAAACACCATATATTTT.

The CDR3 sequence is CASSRDRNYGYTF. CDR3 DNA sequence: TGTGCCAGTAGTAGAGACAGAAACTATGGCTACACCTTC. V gene TRBV19 combines with J gene TRBJ1-2, with D tentatively TRBD1 (5 bases). Trimming took 4 bases from V and 2 from J, leaving 8 bases between them. The CDR3 is 13 amino acids. CDR1 LNHDA and CDR2 SQIVND come from the germline V gene (reference sequence).

V and J are TRBV27 and TRBJ2-4, with D perhaps matching TRBD1 (5 bases). V was clipped by 5 bases and J by 0 bases, with 11 bases between them. In germline, CDR1 is MNHEY, CDR2 SMNVEV (reference sequence). This CDR3 has 15 residues. The chain's CDR3 is CASSLQGLAKNIQYF. In DNA form, the CDR3 reads TGTGCCAGCAGTCTCCAGGGTCTAGCCAAAAACATTCAGTACTTC.

The rearrangement links TRBV7-2 to TRBJ1-3; 8 bases match TRBD1. Germline CDR1 reads SGHTA; CDR2 reads FQGNSA. Trimming took 1 base from V and 4 from J; bases not matched to a gene: 6. The CDR3 extends over 16 amino acids. The chain's CDR3 is CASSLGQGRRGNTIYF. The CDR3 bases are TGTGCCAGCAGCTTAGGACAGGGGCGGCGGGGAAACACCATATATTTT.

The CDR3 DNA reads as TGTGCCAGTAAGAGGCAGGGGAGGAACACTGAAGCTTTCTTT. Translated: CASKRQGRNTEAFF. This sequence joins TRBV19 and TRBJ1-1; weak D call: TRBD1 (6 bases). CDR1 LNHDA and CDR2 SQIVND come from the germline V gene (reference sequence). Trimming stripped 7 bases from V and 1 base from J, with 13 bases between. The length of the CDR3 is 14 residues.

The V gene is TRBV5-4, the J gene TRBJ2-5; 8 bases align to TRBD2. The CDR3 loop spans 16 amino acids. Trimming took 3 bases from V and 2 from J; bases not matched to a gene: 9. Looked up from germline, CDR1 is SGHNT and CDR2 is YYREEE (reference sequence). CDR3 nucleotides: TGTGCCAGCAGCTATGCTCGAGCGGGGGATCAAGAGACCCAGTACTTC. Translation gives CASSYARAGDQETQYF.